Reported below is one TCR beta chain. The data originate from a study of blood T cells in healthy people across ages. The use of a sample-barcoded 5' primer and a J-beta primer mix characterized a second PCR of roughly 7 to 11 cycles. Each cDNA molecule was tagged by a template-switch adaptor that had 12 random nucleotides. TCRdb re-called the 5' RACE reads through MiXCR, storing one row per CDR3 protein. The sample lists approximately 730,000 distinct CDR3 sequences, 53% occurring once. V was cut by 8 bases and J by 1 base, with 8 bases left in between. The CDR3 loop spans 12 amino acids. The germline gives CDR1 MDHEN, CDR2 SYDVKM.

J is TRBJ2-5 and V is TRBV28, with no clear D. Material for sequencing was blood. The sequence was collected from a man older than 75 in good health. CDR3 loop: CASLGFQETQYF. CDR3 nucleotides: TGTGCCAGCTTGGGTTTCCAAGAGACCCAGTACTTC.